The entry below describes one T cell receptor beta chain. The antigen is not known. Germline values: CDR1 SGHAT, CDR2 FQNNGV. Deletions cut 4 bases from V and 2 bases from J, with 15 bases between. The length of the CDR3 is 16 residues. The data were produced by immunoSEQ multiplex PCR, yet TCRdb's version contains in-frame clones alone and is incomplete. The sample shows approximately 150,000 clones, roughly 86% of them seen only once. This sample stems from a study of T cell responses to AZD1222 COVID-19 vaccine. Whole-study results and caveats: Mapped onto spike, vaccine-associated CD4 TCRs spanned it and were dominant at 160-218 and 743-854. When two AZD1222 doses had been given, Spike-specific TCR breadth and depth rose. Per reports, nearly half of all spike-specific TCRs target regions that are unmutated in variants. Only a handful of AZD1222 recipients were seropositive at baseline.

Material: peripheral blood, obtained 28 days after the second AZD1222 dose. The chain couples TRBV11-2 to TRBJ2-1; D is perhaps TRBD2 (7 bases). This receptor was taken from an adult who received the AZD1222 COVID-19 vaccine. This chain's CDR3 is CASSSNLGGPYNEQFF. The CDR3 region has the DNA TGTGCCAGCAGCTCCAACCTGGGGGGGCCCTACAATGAGCAGTTCTTC.